This TCR beta chain was observed in a study of graft-versus-host responses after intestinal transplantation. Study-wide context: Multivisceral, liver-intestinal, or isolated intestinal transplants were received by the recipients. Every transplant recipient was induced with anti-thymocyte globulin, then maintained on tacrolimus and steroids for roughly 3 years. Findings and limits, study-wide: An association linked early post-transplant HvG declines with peak circulating GvH clone levels.

Note on this clone: Its antigen remains unknown.

Investigators treated the graft tissue so that it released intraepithelial and lamina propria lymphocytes. Sequencing was performed with immunoSEQ multiplex PCR; in TCRdb, only in-frame clones are kept and a portion is missing. The sample includes several thousand clones, 70% to 80% of them seen just once. This clonotype was sampled from a human patient who received an intestinal transplant, so some T cells may come from the graft donor. The material sequenced was ileum tissue, taken approximately 17 and 21 days after intestinal transplantation.

The CDR3 here is CASSLADSIQETQYF. The CDR3 bases are TGCGCCAGCAGCTTAGCGGACTCAATCCAAGAGACCCAGTACTTC. The chain carries TRBV5-1 and TRBJ2-5, with a tentative D call TRBD2 (5 bases). The germline CDR1 and CDR2 sequences are SGHRS and YFSETQ. The CDR3 length is 15 residues. Trimming left V 2 bases short and J 1 base short, with 12 bases between.